These 28 T cell receptor beta chains were sequenced from one sample in a study of blood T cell repertoires in COVID-19. Clones were sequenced by immunoSEQ multiplex PCR, and TCRdb holds only the in-frame ones, with some missing. The repertoire consists of tens of thousands of clones, with about four fifths occurring once and the leading ten covering roughly 12%. The sequenced sample consisted of peripheral blood. Receptors were obtained from a human donor in a cohort sampled during active COVID-19.

CDR3 coding DNA: TGTGCCACCAGCAGTGCCTACCGCCAGGCGTCCCGGCAGCCCCAGCATTTT. This gives the protein CATSSAYRQASRQPQHF. The chain joins TRBV15 to TRBJ1-5; D not certain. Germline V gene sequence: CDR1 LNHNV, CDR2 YYDKDF (reference sequence). The CDR3 sequence is 17 residues long. The V end was cut by 3 bases, the J end by 7 bases, with 22 bases between.

The V gene is TRBV5-1, the J gene TRBJ2-7; 14 positions match TRBD2. The CDR3 consists of 17 residues. Germline-derived CDR1 and CDR2 are SGHRS and YFSETQ. The trim removed 4 bases at V and 2 bases at J, leaving 8 bases unmatched. In DNA form, the CDR3 reads TGCGCCAGCAGCAACGGACTAGCGGGGGGACCGGCCTACGAGCAGTACTTC. Its translation is CASSNGLAGGPAYEQYF.

V is TRBV3-1 (or the pseudogene TRBV3-2) and J is TRBJ2-2; 8 positions agree with TRBD1. V shed 5 bases, J shed 0 bases, and the junction held 5 bases outside the gene matches. CDR1 LGHDT and CDR2 YNNKEL come from the germline V gene (reference sequence). This CDR3 has 16 residues. CDR3 sequence: CASSYYRGANTGELFF. DNA of the CDR3: TGTGCCAGCAGCTACTACAGGGGGGCGAACACCGGGGAGCTGTTTTTT.

In its sample, this clone was seen a few times. The chain recombines TRBV24-1 with TRBJ2-5; 7 bases map to TRBD1. Per the germline V gene, CDR1 is KGHDR and CDR2 is SFDVKD. This CDR3 has 13 residues. J lost 5 bases, V lost 6 bases, and 5 bases had no gene match. CDR3 amino acids: CATSPQGSETQYF. DNA for the CDR3: TGTGCCACCAGTCCACAGGGGTCGGAGACCCAGTACTTC.

The chain joins TRBV27 to TRBJ2-7; 10 bases match TRBD2. The CDR3 covers 14 residues. The germline gives CDR1 MNHEY, CDR2 SMNVEV (reference sequence). J lost 6 bases, V lost 5 bases, and 7 bases had no gene match. The CDR3 spells CASSRGTSAGEQYF. The CDR3 nucleotides are TGTGCCAGCAGTCGAGGGACTAGCGCTGGCGAGCAGTACTTC.

The chain couples TRBV5-5 to TRBJ2-7; 11 nucleotides match TRBD1. Unmatched junction bases numbered 5, after V lost 0 bases and J lost 3 bases. This CDR3 region has 16 residues. Germline V gene data show CDR1 as SGHKS and CDR2 as YYEKEE (reference sequence). The CDR3 is CASSLATGTGGYEQYF. The CDR3 region has the DNA TGTGCCAGCAGCTTGGCCACAGGGACAGGGGGCTACGAGCAGTACTTC.

This chain connects TRBV28 to TRBJ2-7, with D possibly matching TRBD1 (6 bases). Germline CDR1 and CDR2: MDHEN and SYDVKM. Trimming stripped 8 bases from V and 0 bases from J, with 17 bases between. The CDR3 runs 15 residues. The CDR3 bases are TGTGCCAGCGGCGACAGGCTGGGGAGCTCCTACGAGCAGTACTTC. Translated: CASGDRLGSSYEQYF.

In DNA form, the CDR3 reads TGCGCCAGCAGCCAAGATTCGGTAGCGGACACCTACAATGAGCAGTTCTTC. Translation gives CASSQDSVADTYNEQFF. The chain employs TRBV4-1 and TRBJ2-1; D is possibly TRBD2 (6 bases). V was shortened by 0 bases and J by 2 bases, with 14 bases between the two germline ends. This CDR3 region has 17 residues. Germline V lookup: CDR1 MGHRA, CDR2 YSYEKL.

This chain connects TRBV21-1 to TRBJ2-5; the table names TRBD2, a call not compared with the DNA. TRBV21-1 has pseudogene status. This CDR3 is 17 amino acids long. This chain's CDR3 is CASSKAQTSGEKETQYF. The DNA for the CDR3 is TGTGCCAGCAGCAAAGCACAGACTAGCGGGGAAAAAGAGACCCAGTACTTC.

The chain couples TRBV9 to TRBJ1-5; D gene uncertain. V lost 0 bases to trimming and J lost 7 bases, with 11 bases between them. The length of the CDR3 is 14 residues. Germline lookup yields CDR1 SGDLS and CDR2 YYNGEE. The CDR3 protein is CASSVGPGSQPQHF. CDR3 nucleotides: TGTGCCAGCAGCGTAGGGCCGGGGTCGCAGCCCCAGCATTTT.

V usage is TRBV6-6 and J usage is TRBJ1-2; 7 positions agree with TRBD1. The CDR3 extends over 13 amino acids. V trimming: 5 bases; J trimming: 2 bases; junction bases outside the gene matches: 2. Per germline, CDR1 MNHNY and CDR2 SVGAGI (reference sequence). CDR3 sequence: CASSLQGNYGYTF. The CDR3 region has the DNA TGTGCCAGCAGTCTACAGGGGAACTATGGCTACACCTTC.

CDR3 protein: CASSPPGLAGNYEQYF. CDR3 bases: TGTGCCAGCTCACCACCCGGACTAGCGGGGAATTACGAGCAGTACTTC. The chain links TRBV18 to TRBJ2-7, with 12 bases lining up with TRBD2. V gave up 0 bases and J gave up 4 bases; unmatched junction bases: 4. Looked up from germline, CDR1 is KGHSH and CDR2 is LQKENI. The CDR3 has 16 residues.

The chain employs TRBV7-9 and TRBJ1-1; 7 bases agree with TRBD1. Per germline, CDR1 SEHNR and CDR2 FQNEAQ (reference sequence). The CDR3 is made up of 14 amino acids. V was pared by 3 bases and J by 3 bases, with 4 bases of the junction left unmatched. The CDR3 DNA sequence: TGTGCCAGCAGCTTCTTGCAGGGGGACACTGAAGCTTTCTTT. The encoded protein is CASSFLQGDTEAFF.

The chain joins TRBV21-1 to TRBJ2-1; no DNA check was done on the table's D call, TRBD1. TRBV21-1 is tagged as a pseudogene. There are 15 residues in the CDR3. The CDR3 DNA sequence: TGTGCCGGGGCGGTATGGGGCAGGTCCTACAATGAGCAGTTCTTC. Translated, it gives CAGAVWGRSYNEQFF.

The chain employs TRBV5-8 and TRBJ1-1; D is unclear. Germline V gene lookup returns CDR1 SGHTS and CDR2 YDEGEE. The V end lost 0 bases, the J end lost 1 base, and 13 bases lay between the germline ends. The CDR3 has 16 residues. The CDR3 bases are TGTGCCAGCAGCTTGGCCGGTCGACAATGGAACACTGAAGCTTTCTTT. It codes for CASSLAGRQWNTEAFF.

This chain uses TRBV6-5 with TRBJ1-3; the match to TRBD1 covers 8 bases. Germline CDR1 MNHEY, CDR2 SVGAGI. The junction had 3 bases not matched to a gene; V was cut back by 1 base and J by 4 bases. The CDR3 spans 15 residues. As DNA, the CDR3 is TGTGCCAGCAGTTACTTTGGACAGGGAGGAAACACCATATATTTT. Translation gives CASSYFGQGGNTIYF.

The chain uses TRBV2 and TRBJ2-7; the D is unclear. This CDR3 is 17 amino acids long. Trimming left V 3 bases short and J 0 bases short, with 18 bases between. CDR1 and CDR2 from the germline V gene are SNHLY and FYNNEI. The CDR3 region is CASSDRIALTSSYEQYF. In DNA form, the CDR3 reads TGTGCCAGCAGTGATCGGATAGCCTTAACGAGCTCCTACGAGCAGTACTTC.

The gene calls are TRBV11-2 and TRBJ2-7; D is unresolved. V dropped 0 bases and J dropped 0 bases, with 9 bases sitting between them. The CDR3 is 15 residues long. CDR1 SGHAT and CDR2 FQNNGV come from the germline V gene. CDR3: CASSLDLWHSYEQYF. The DNA for the CDR3 is TGTGCCAGCAGCTTAGATTTGTGGCACTCCTACGAGCAGTACTTC.

This clone has just a few counts. The same CDR3 is also encoded by other DNA sequences in this sample. The chain links TRBV29-1 to TRBJ1-5, with 12 bases identical to TRBD1. V dropped 6 bases and J dropped 2; count of bases not matched to a gene: 2. CDR3 length equals 14 residues. Germline loops: CDR1 SQVTM, CDR2 ANQGSEA. CDR3 in DNA: TGCAGCGTGGGGACAGGGGGCGGCAATCAGCCCCAGCATTTT. It translates to CSVGTGGGNQPQHF. Full variable domain (missing parts from reference TRBV29-1 and TRBJ1-5): SAVISQKPSRDICQRGTSLTIQCQVDSQVTMMFWYRQQPGQSLTLIATANQGSEATYESGFVIDKFPISRPNLTFSTLTVSNMSPEDSSIYLCSVGTGGGNQPQHFGDGTRLSIL.

The rearrangement links TRBV7-9 to TRBJ2-3, with TRBD1 identical over 10 bases. With 3 bases clipped from V and 1 base from J, the junction kept 10 bases outside the gene matches. Germline CDR1 SEHNR, CDR2 FQNEAQ (reference sequence). This CDR3 has 18 amino acids. CDR3 in DNA: TGTGCCAGCAGCTTTTCCCCGTTGACAGGGGGCCGCACAGATACGCAGTATTTT. Encoded protein: CASSFSPLTGGRTDTQYF.

This chain uses TRBV29-1 with TRBJ2-1; 9 nucleotides agree with TRBD2. After removal of 4 bases from V and 8 bases from J, the junction contained 9 bases not matched to a gene. This CDR3 region has 14 residues. Germline assignment: CDR1 SQVTM and CDR2 ANQGSEA. The CDR3 sequence: CSVVGTSLVDEQFF. In DNA, the CDR3 is TGCAGCGTTGTGGGGACTAGCTTAGTCGATGAGCAGTTCTTC.

This clone came up once. The rearrangement uses TRBV7-2 and TRBJ2-1; TRBD2 matches at 8 bases. The length of the CDR3 is 15 residues. V was clipped by 5 bases and J by 9 bases; unmatched bases: 12. Germline CDR1 and CDR2: SGHTA and FQGNSA. The CDR3 loop reads CASSGPGLGFPEQFF. The CDR3 region has the DNA TGTGCCAGCAGCGGGCCGGGACTAGGGTTTCCTGAGCAGTTCTTC.

This clone was found a few times. The chain uses TRBV7-2 and TRBJ1-6; 9 bases match TRBD1. Germline V gives CDR1 SGHTA, CDR2 FQGNSA. This CDR3 region has 14 residues. V lost 6 bases and J lost 9; bases outside the gene matches: 6. The DNA for the CDR3 is TGTGCCAGCAGACGTACAGGGGGCGTTTCACCCCTCCACTTT. Amino acid sequence: CASRRTGGVSPLHF.

As concerns this clone: One junction end does not reproduce the germline sequence, and a read error may be involved. The gene calls are TRBV20-1 and TRBJ2-5; weak D call: TRBD1 (5 bases). From germline, CDR1 is DFQATT and CDR2 SNEGSKA (reference sequence). The CDR3 extends over 11 amino acids. The CDR3 spells CSARAGSSQHF. CDR3 sequence (DNA): TGCAGTGCTAGAGCAGGGTCCTCCCAACACTTC.

The gene calls are TRBV6-5 and TRBJ2-7; TRBD2 might be the D (6 bases). Per the germline V gene, CDR1 is MNHEY and CDR2 is SVGAGI. Trimming took off 8 bases at V and 2 bases at J, with 13 bases between the two ends. CDR3 size: 13 residues. The CDR3 sequence is CASSRGTAYEQYF. In DNA form, the CDR3 reads TGTGCCAGCTCACGGGGGACTGCCTACGAGCAGTACTTC.

This clone was picked up a small number of times. The rearrangement links TRBV11-2 to TRBJ1-1; D unclear. Germline CDR1 and CDR2: SGHAT and FQNNGV. The CDR3 consists of 15 residues. Deletions cut 0 bases from V and 1 base from J, with 9 bases between. DNA of the CDR3: TGTGCCAGCAGCTTAGAGAGGGTTAGGAACACTGAAGCTTTCTTT. Translated, it gives CASSLERVRNTEAFF.

The chain couples TRBV3-1 (or the pseudogene TRBV3-2) to TRBJ2-7; 7 nucleotides line up with TRBD2. Trimming took 3 bases from V and 0 from J; bases not matched to a gene: 2. Germline V lookup: CDR1 LGHDT, CDR2 YNNKEL (reference sequence). The CDR3 is 14 residues long. CDR3: CASSQGLHSYEQYF. The CDR3 DNA is TGTGCCAGCAGCCAGGGACTACACTCCTACGAGCAGTACTTC.

The chain links TRBV9 to TRBJ2-3, with a weak D call TRBD1 (6 bases). V lost 0 bases, J lost 0 bases, and 8 bases lay in between. The CDR3 has 15 residues. Germline V gene sequence: CDR1 SGDLS, CDR2 YYNGEE. CDR3 sequence: CASSVDGTSTDTQYF. The DNA of the CDR3 is TGTGCCAGCAGCGTAGATGGGACAAGCACAGATACGCAGTATTTT.